The T cell receptor beta chain under discussion was sequenced for a study of T cell repertoires in cytomegalovirus infection. At the level of the study: Used in the study were CMV epitopes, some recently identified and HLA-C-restricted, others well-studied and HLA-B-restricted. Matching HLA type and CMV infection were both indicated by public TCR beta signatures. Points from the study as a whole: Predominance within the ex vivo response was attributable to HLA-C-restricted CMV-specific TCR beta clonotypes. Adding up the frequency of public TCR beta families identified people who carried CMV plus the relevant HLA.

As for this clonotype: Its antigen remains unidentified.

Trimming cost V 3 bases and J 4 bases, with 12 bases left between them. The CDR3 length is 15 residues. TCRdb itself ran the reads through MiXCR, one entry per CDR3 protein. Of approximately 910,000 distinct CDR3 sequences in the sample, approximately 31% were seen once. V gene TRBV12-3 or TRBV12-4 combines with J gene TRBJ2-2; D gene unclear. The sequence was obtained from a human donor in good health (CMV status not recorded). Some clones in this sample may be carry-over from other donors' samples. Sequenced here: cultured CD8+ T cells from PBMCs, sampled from culture after CMV antigen stimulation. CDR3: CASSFGRLGTGELFF. The CDR3 DNA follows: TGTGCCAGCAGTTTTGGAAGGCTGGGCACCGGGGAGCTGTTTTTT.